This T cell receptor beta chain came from a study of cytomegalovirus exposure and HLA in healthy donors. Study-wide context: In a previous analysis, more than 90 million unique TCR beta sequences were found from 150 million to 200 million T cells. Findings and limits, study-wide: TCR beta V- and J-gene trimming, according to a later analysis, was linked to a missense DCLRE1C variant.

On this clone itself: Its cognate antigen is unknown. At one end the junction does not follow the germline gene, possibly because of a read error.

PCR employed 60 Vbeta and 13 Jbeta primers. Clones were sequenced by immunoSEQ multiplex PCR, and TCRdb holds only the in-frame ones, with some missing. The top ten clones hold roughly 2.1% of a sample with more than 250,000 clones, roughly 89% of them seen once. Germline-derived CDR1 and CDR2 are SEHNR and FQNEAQ (reference sequence). The CDR3 loop spans 16 amino acids. It was healthy bone marrow donors who served as donors. Input material: PBMCs. The sequence came from a woman aged 18-29 years in good health and CMV-seronegative. The V gene is TRBV7-9, the J gene TRBJ2-1; a weak D match, TRBD2 (6 bases). In DNA form, the CDR3 reads TGTTCCAGCAGCTTAATCTTCGTGCGGGACTCATTCGAGCAGTTCTTC. It codes for CSSSLIFVRDSFEQFF. Together with reference TRBV7-9 and TRBJ2-1, the CDR3 gives the full variable domain: DTGVSQNPRHKITKRGQNVTFRCDPISEHNRLYWYRQTLGQGPEFLTYFQNEAQLEKSRLLSDRFSAERPKGSFSTLEIQRTEQGDSAMYLCSSSLIFVRDSFEQFFGPGTRLTVL.